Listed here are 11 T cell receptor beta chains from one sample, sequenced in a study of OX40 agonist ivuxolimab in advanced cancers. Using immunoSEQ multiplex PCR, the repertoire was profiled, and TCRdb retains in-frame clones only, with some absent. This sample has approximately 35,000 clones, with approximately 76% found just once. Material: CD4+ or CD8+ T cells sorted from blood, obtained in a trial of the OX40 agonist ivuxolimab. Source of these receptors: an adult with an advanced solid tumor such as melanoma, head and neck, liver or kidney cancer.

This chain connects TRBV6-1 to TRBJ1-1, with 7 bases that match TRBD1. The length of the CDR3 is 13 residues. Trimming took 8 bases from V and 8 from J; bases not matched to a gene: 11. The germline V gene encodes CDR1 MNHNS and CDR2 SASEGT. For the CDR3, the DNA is TGTGCCAGCCGTGGACAGGCCCTAGGGGAAGCTTTCTTT. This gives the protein CASRGQALGEAFF.

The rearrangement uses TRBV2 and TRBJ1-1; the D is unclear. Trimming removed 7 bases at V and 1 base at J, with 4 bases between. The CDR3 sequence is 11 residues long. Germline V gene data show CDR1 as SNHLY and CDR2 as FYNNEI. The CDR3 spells CASTQNTEAFF. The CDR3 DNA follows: TGTGCCAGCACCCAGAACACTGAAGCTTTCTTT. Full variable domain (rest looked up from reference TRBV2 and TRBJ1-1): EPEVTQTPSHQVTQMGQEVILRCVPISNHLYFYWYRQILGQKVEFLVSFYNNEISEKSEIFDDQFSVERPDGSNFTLKIRSTKLEDSAMYFCASTQNTEAFFGQGTRLTVV.

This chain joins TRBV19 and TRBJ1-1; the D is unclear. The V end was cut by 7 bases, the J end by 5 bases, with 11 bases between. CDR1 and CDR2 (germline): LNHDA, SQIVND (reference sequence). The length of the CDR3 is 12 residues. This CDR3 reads CASNWGRTEAFF. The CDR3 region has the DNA TGTGCCAGTAACTGGGGAAGGACTGAAGCTTTCTTT.

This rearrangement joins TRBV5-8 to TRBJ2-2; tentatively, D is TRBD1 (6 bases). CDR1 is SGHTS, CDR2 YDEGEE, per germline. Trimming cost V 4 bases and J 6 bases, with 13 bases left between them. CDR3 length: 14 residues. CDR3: CASSRVQGAGELFF. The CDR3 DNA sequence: TGTGCCAGCAGCCGTGTACAGGGTGCCGGGGAGCTGTTTTTT. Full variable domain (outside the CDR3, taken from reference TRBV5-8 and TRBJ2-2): EAGVTQSPTHLIKTRGQQATLRCSPISGHTSVYWYQQALGLGLQFLLWYDEGEERNRGNFPPRFSGRQFPNYSSELNVNALELEDSALYLCASSRVQGAGELFFGEGSRLTVL.

The CDR3 sequence is CASSSNPAGTGVNNEQFF. CDR3 sequence (DNA): TGTGCCAGCAGTTCCAACCCGGCCGGGACAGGGGTTAACAATGAGCAGTTCTTC. This rearrangement joins TRBV27 to TRBJ2-1, with 10 bases aligning to TRBD1. V lost 4 bases, J lost 5 bases, and 14 bases stayed unmatched. Germline CDR1 reads MNHEY; CDR2 reads SMNVEV (reference sequence). CDR3 length: 18 amino acids.

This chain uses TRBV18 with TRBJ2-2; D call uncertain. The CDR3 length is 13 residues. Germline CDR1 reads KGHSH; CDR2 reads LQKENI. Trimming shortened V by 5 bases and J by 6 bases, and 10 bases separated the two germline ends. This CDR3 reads CASSDLGPGELFF. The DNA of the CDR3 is TGTGCCAGCTCAGACCTCGGTCCCGGGGAGCTGTTTTTT.

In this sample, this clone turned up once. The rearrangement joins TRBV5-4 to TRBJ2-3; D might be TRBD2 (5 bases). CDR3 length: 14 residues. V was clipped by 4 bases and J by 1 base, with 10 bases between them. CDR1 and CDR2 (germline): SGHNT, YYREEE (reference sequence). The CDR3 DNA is TGTGCCAGCAGCGGTGTCGGGGGCACAGATACGCAGTATTTT. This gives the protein CASSGVGGTDTQYF.

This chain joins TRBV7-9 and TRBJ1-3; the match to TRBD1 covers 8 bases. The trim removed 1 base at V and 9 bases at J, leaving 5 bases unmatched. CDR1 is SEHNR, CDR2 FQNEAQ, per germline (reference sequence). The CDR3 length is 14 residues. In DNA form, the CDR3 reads TGTGCCAGCAGCTTAGGCTCAGGGGGCGTCACCATATATTTT. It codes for CASSLGSGGVTIYF. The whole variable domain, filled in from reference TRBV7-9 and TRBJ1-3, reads DTGVSQNPRHKITKRGQNVTFRCDPISEHNRLYWYRQTLGQGPEFLTYFQNEAQLEKSRLLSDRFSAERPKGSFSTLEIQRTEQGDSAMYLCASSLGSGGVTIYFGEGSWLTVV.

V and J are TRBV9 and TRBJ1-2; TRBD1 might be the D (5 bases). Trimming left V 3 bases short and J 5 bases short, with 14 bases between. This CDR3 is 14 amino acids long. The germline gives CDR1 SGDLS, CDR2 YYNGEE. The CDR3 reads CASSGGTAIYGYTF. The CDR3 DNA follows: TGTGCCAGCAGCGGAGGGACGGCTATTTATGGCTACACCTTC.

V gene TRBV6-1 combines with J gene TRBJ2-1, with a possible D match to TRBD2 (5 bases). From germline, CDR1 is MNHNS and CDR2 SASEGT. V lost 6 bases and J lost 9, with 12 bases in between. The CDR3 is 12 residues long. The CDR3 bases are TGTGCCAGCAGGGCTAGCCTGGGTGAGCAGTTCTTC. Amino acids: CASRASLGEQFF.

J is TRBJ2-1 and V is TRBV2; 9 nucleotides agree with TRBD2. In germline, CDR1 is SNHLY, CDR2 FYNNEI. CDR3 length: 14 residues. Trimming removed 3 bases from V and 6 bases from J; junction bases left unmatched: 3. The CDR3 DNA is TGTGCCAGCAGTGACAGCGGGGGGATCAATGAGCAGTTCTTC. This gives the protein CASSDSGGINEQFF.